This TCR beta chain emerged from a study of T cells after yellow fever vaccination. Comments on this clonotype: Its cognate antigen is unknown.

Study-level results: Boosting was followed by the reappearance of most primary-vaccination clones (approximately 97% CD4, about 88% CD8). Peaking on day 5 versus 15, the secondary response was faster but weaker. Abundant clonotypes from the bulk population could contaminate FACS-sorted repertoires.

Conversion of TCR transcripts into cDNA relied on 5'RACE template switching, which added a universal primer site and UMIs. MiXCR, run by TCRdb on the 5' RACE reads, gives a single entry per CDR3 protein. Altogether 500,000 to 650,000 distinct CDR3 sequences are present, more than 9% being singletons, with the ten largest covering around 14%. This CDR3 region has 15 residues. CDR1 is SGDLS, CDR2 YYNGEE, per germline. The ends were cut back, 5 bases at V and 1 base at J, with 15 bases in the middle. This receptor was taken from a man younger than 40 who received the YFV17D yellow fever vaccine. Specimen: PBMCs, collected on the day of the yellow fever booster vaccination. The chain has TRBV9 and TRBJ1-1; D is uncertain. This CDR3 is CASSPQAAPNTEAFF. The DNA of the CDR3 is TGTGCCAGCAGTCCTCAAGCGGCCCCGAACACTGAAGCTTTCTTT.